These T cell receptor beta chains were read from a single sample in a study of blood T cells in healthy people across ages. A single record per CDR3 protein comes from TCRdb applying MiXCR to the 5' RACE reads. The sample lists under 2 million distinct CDR3 sequences, 30% to 40% seen once, with around 10% in the top ten. What was sequenced was blood. These receptors were taken from a woman aged 25-40 years in good health. Each CDR3 is given with its conserved first and last residue. The D gene is left open where the match is weak. The listing skips clone size in some rows; elsewhere it reads once, few, many or a size class.

NA,few,TRBJ2-7,TRBV6-1,TGTGCCAGCTCCCCGACGGGGCGGGGCTCCTACGAGCAGTACTTC,CASSPTGRGSYEQYF
NA,NA,TRBJ1-2,TRBV29-1,TGCAGCGTCGACAATCCAGGGAGGGGGTCATACTATGGCTACACCTTC,CSVDNPGRGSYYGYTF
TRBD1,NA,TRBJ2-5,TRBV20-1,TGCAGTGCTAGAGCAAAAGGGGGCATGGAGACCCAGTACTTC,CSARAKGGMETQYF
TRBD1,once,TRBJ2-7,TRBV28,TGTGCCAGCAGTTTGGTCTCCCCGGGACAGGGACCAGCCTACGAGCAGTACTTC,CASSLVSPGQGPAYEQYF
NA,NA,TRBJ2-3,TRBV20-1,TGCAGTGCACGACCGACTAGTCCTCGCACAGATACGCAGTATTTT,CSARPTSPRTDTQYF
NA,NA,TRBJ2-7,TRBV5-1,TGCGCCAGCACCTCGGACGGATACAATGAGCAGTACTTC,CASTSDGYNEQYF
TRBD2,NA,TRBJ2-5,TRBV4-1,TGCGCCAGCAGCCAGCGGACTAGCGGGAGCGATGAGCAGTACTTC,CASSQRTSGSDEQYF
TRBD2,NA,TRBJ2-7,TRBV12-3/TRBV12-4,TGTGCCAGCAGGTGGACTAGCGGGAGTACCGAGCAGTACTTC,CASRWTSGSTEQYF
TRBD1,few,TRBJ2-7,TRBV5-1,TGCGCCAGCAGCCTACCCCGGGACAGGGGGCGCGGCGAGCAGTACTTC,CASSLPRDRGRGEQYF
NA,few,TRBJ2-5,TRBV7-3,TGTGCCAGCAGCTCGCTCGAAGAAGAGACCCAGTACTTC,CASSSLEEETQYF
TRBD1,NA,TRBJ1-5,TRBV3-1,TGTGCCAGCAGCCGAACAGGGGGGCCTCAGCCCCAGCATTTT,CASSRTGGPQPQHF
NA,few,TRBJ2-5,TRBV20-1,TGCAGTGCTAGATACCCGAAGGAGACCCAGTACTTC,CSARYPKETQYF
TRBD2,few,TRBJ2-5,TRBV5-1,TGCGCCAGCAGCTTGAGGGCTAGCGGGAGCCAAGAGACCCAGTACTTC,CASSLRASGSQETQYF
NA,few,TRBJ1-2,TRBV4-1,TGCGCCAGCAGCCAAGTCTTGAGGGAGTATGGCTACACCTTC,CASSQVLREYGYTF
TRBD1,NA,TRBJ2-1,TRBV7-9,TGTGCCAGCAGCTTAGATGACAGGCGACAGGGGTTCTTC,CASSLDDRRQGFF
NA,NA,TRBJ2-7,TRBV10-3,TGTGCCGTCAGCAAAGAGAGTTCGGGCGAGCAGTACTTC,CAVSKESSGEQYF
TRBD2,NA,TRBJ2-1,TRBV4-1,TGCGCCAGCAGCCACCCGGGACTACAAACTAAGGGTGAGCAGTTCTTC,CASSHPGLQTKGEQFF
NA,few,TRBJ2-3,TRBV10-2,TGCGCCAGCAGCCTAAAAACGGGAGGGACAGCCACAGATACGCAGTATTTT,CASSLKTGGTATDTQYF
NA,few,TRBJ1-2,TRBV6-5,TGTGCCAGCAGTTACTCGTCAGGGACGCTGAGCTATGGCTACACCTTC,CASSYSSGTLSYGYTF
NA,NA,TRBJ2-5,TRBV7-9,TGTGCCAGCAGTCTTGGCGGGGCACCAGAAGAGACCCAGTACTTC,CASSLGGAPEETQYF
TRBD2,NA,TRBJ2-1,TRBV20-1,TGCAGTGCTAGACGAGGTAGCTTAGCGGGAGGGAGGGGCTACAATGAGCAGTTCTTC,CSARRGSLAGGRGYNEQFF
NA,NA,TRBJ2-6,TRBV7-9,TGTGCCAGCAGCTTAATTGGGGCCAACGTCCGGACTTTC,CASSLIGANVRTF
NA,few,TRBJ1-2,TRBV6-5,TGTGCCAGCAGTTCTCCAGGAGGGGACATAATCTATGGCTACACCTTC,CASSSPGGDIIYGYTF
NA,NA,TRBJ2-7,TRBV28,TGTGCCGGGTGGTTAGTGGGGCACTACGAGCAGTACTTC,CAGWLVGHYEQYF
TRBD1,NA,TRBJ2-5,TRBV29-1,TGCAGCGGTGGACAGGGGCAAGAGACCCAGTACTTC,CSGGQGQETQYF
NA,NA,TRBJ1-2,TRBV27,TGTGCCAGCAGTCCCATGGGGGAAGGCTACACCTTC,CASSPMGEGYTF
NA,few,TRBJ2-3,TRBV6-2/TRBV6-3,TGTGCCGGCAGCCACTTTAGCATAGGGACAGATACGCAGTATTTT,CAGSHFSIGTDTQYF
NA,few,TRBJ2-3,TRBV2,TGTGCCAGCACAAGGGCAGATACGCAGTATTTT,CASTRADTQYF
NA,NA,TRBJ1-2,TRBV10-3,TGTGCCATCAGTGAGTCCCCAGGGGACCACTATGGCTACACCTTC,CAISESPGDHYGYTF
NA,NA,TRBJ2-1,TRBV7-9,TGTGCCAGCAGCCATAGACAGCACAATGAGCGGTTCTTC,CASSHRQHNERFF
NA,few,TRBJ2-5,TRBV7-9,TGTGCCAGCAGCTCCGGCAATACAGGGCAAGAGACCCAGTACTTC,CASSSGNTGQETQYF
TRBD2,NA,TRBJ2-7,TRBV20-1,TGCAGTGCTGAAGCGGGAGGGAACCCCTACGAGCAGTACTTC,CSAEAGGNPYEQYF
NA,NA,TRBJ2-5,TRBV7-8,TGTGCCAGCAACTTAAGGTGGACGGGGGACGGAGGAGAAGAGACCCAGTACTTC,CASNLRWTGDGGEETQYF
TRBD1,NA,TRBJ2-4,TRBV3-1,TGTGCCAGCAGCCCACTGGGACAGCTCCAGTACTTC,CASSPLGQLQYF
NA,NA,TRBJ2-2,TRBV11-2,TGTGCCAGCAGCTTAGATACGGGTCGAGAGGGGCTGTTTTTT,CASSLDTGREGLFF
NA,NA,TRBJ1-1,TRBV20-1,TGCAGTGCTTCCAGGAGGCTCTTGGGCACTGAAGCTTTCTTT,CSASRRLLGTEAFF
NA,NA,TRBJ1-2,TRBV11-2,TGTGCCAGCAGCGGCACAGGGTGGTGGGGCTACACCTTC,CASSGTGWWGYTF
NA,few,TRBJ2-5,TRBV7-6,TGTGCCAGCAGCACCGCCCTAGACCTTGGGGAGACCCAGTACTTC,CASSTALDLGETQYF
TRBD1,few,TRBJ2-4,TRBV4-1,TGCGCCAGCAGCCGGACAGGGACCTTCAGGGACATTCAGTACTTC,CASSRTGTFRDIQYF
NA,NA,TRBJ2-5,TRBV10-3,TGTGCCATCAGACTAGAAGAGACCCAGTACTTC,CAIRLEETQYF
TRBD1,NA,TRBJ1-4,TRBV28,TGTGCCAGCAGTCCCGGACCGGGACAGGGACAGGAAAAACTGTTTTTT,CASSPGPGQGQEKLFF
NA,few,TRBJ1-1,TRBV7-2,TGTGCCAGCAGCTTCCAACAGAGAACTGAAGCTTTCTTT,CASSFQQRTEAFF
TRBD2,few,TRBJ2-5,TRBV28,TGTGCCAGCAGGGAATCGGGACTAGCGGGAGCTCGTCGGGAGACCCAGTACTTC,CASRESGLAGARRETQYF
TRBD2,once,TRBJ2-3,TRBV3-1,TGTGCCAGCAGCCCGGTCAGCGGGAGAACGGCAGATACGCAGTATTTT,CASSPVSGRTADTQYF
NA,NA,TRBJ1-1,TRBV3-1,TGTGCCAGCAGACAGAAGAACACTGAAGCTTTCTTT,CASRQKNTEAFF
TRBD2,NA,TRBJ2-7,TRBV30,TGTGCCTGGAGTGTAGGAGTGACTAGCGGAACCTACGAGCAGTACTTC,CAWSVGVTSGTYEQYF
NA,NA,TRBJ2-5,TRBV5-1,TGCGCCAGCAGTCCCAGTACCGGGACGAAAGAGACCCAGTACTTC,CASSPSTGTKETQYF
NA,NA,TRBJ1-1,TRBV20-1,TGCAGTGTACAGAAAAACACTGAAGCTTTCTTT,CSVQKNTEAFF
NA,few,TRBJ2-7,TRBV7-8,TGTGCCAGCAGCTCAAACGAGGACATAGAGCAGTACTTC,CASSSNEDIEQYF
NA,few,TRBJ2-7,TRBV20-1,TGCAGTGCTAGGGACGACAGGCGGGTCGGGGAGCAGTACTTC,CSARDDRRVGEQYF
TRBD1,few,TRBJ2-7,TRBV10-2,TGCGCCAGCAGGTTGCTCGGGACAGGGATATACGAGCAGTACTTC,CASRLLGTGIYEQYF
TRBD1,NA,TRBJ2-7,TRBV12-3/TRBV12-4,TGTGCCAGCAATTTTGAGGGGGCCCTTACGCTGGAGCAGTACTTC,CASNFEGALTLEQYF
NA,NA,TRBJ1-2,TRBV5-5,TGTGCCAGCAGCCCGGTTCCGGGCAGCAACTATGGCTACACCTTC,CASSPVPGSNYGYTF
NA,NA,TRBJ2-3,TRBV20-1,TGCAGTGCTAGAGATAATCGGGCTAGTCTTAAGCCAGATACGCAGTATTTT,CSARDNRASLKPDTQYF